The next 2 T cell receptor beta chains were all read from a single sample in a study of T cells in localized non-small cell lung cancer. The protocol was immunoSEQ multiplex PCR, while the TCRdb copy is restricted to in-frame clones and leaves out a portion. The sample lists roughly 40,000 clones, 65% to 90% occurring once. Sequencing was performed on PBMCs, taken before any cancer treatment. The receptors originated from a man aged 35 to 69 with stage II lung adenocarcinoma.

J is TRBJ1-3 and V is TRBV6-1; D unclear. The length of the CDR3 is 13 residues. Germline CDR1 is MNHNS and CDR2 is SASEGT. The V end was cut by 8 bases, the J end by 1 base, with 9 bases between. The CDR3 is CASATGSGNTIYF. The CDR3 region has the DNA TGTGCCAGCGCTACGGGGTCTGGAAACACCATATATTTT.

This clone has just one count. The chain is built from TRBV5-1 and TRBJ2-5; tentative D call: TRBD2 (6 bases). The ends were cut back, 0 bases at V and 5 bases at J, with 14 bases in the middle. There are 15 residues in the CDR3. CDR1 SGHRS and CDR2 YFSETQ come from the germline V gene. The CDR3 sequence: CASSLAGSRGETQYF. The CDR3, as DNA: TGCGCCAGCAGCTTGGCCGGGAGCCGGGGGGAGACCCAGTACTTC.